These 14 T cell receptor beta chains were sequenced from one sample in a study of regulatory T cells in long-lasting Graves disease (dated by TCRdb to the early 2020s). The protocol used for the library was multiplex PCR. TCRdb names Illumina HiSeq 4000 as the instrument used. TCR beta libraries were built with iRepertoire HTBI primers and Arm-PCR amplification of CDR3 regions. TCRdb trimmed public reads at Q25 via fastp, called clones via MiXCR and kept in-frame beta chains. Each CDR3 protein appears once, grouped with its most common genes and DNA. The sample profile shows about 310,000 distinct CDR3 sequences; 15% to 20% of them were found once. The ten most abundant clones make up around 37% of the sample. The meaning of the sample's time point label: newly diagnosed GD, antithyroid drugs for less than 3 months. For both TCR sequencing and RNA sequencing, RNA was extracted from PBMCs using TRIzol.

The sample here was peripheral blood mononuclear cells (PBMCs), taken at new diagnosis, from a patient treated with antithyroid drugs. These receptors were taken from a female donor with Graves disease.

This clonotype was recorded at least ten times. The chain carries TRBV5-1 and TRBJ2-5; 8 bases map to TRBD1. J gave up 1 base and V 4 bases, and 9 bases lay outside the gene matches. The CDR3 spans 16 residues. Germline CDR1 is SGHRS and CDR2 is YFSETQ. CDR3 sequence (DNA): TGCGCCAGCAGCAACCGGGACAGGAGACTCCAAGAGACCCAGTACTTC. Residues: CASSNRDRRLQETQYF.

This clonotype has a count of ten or more. CDR3 residues: CASSRDRDSDAYEQYF. In DNA, the CDR3 is TGCGCCAGCAGCCGGGACAGGGATTCCGACGCCTACGAGCAGTACTTC. The chain recombines TRBV5-1 with TRBJ2-7; 9 nucleotides line up with TRBD1. The CDR3 is 16 amino acids. The junction had 10 bases not matched to a gene; V was cut back by 4 bases and J by 2 bases. CDR1 is SGHRS, CDR2 YFSETQ, per germline.

Ten or more counts support this clonotype. The V gene is TRBV15, the J gene TRBJ1-5; D uncertain. This CDR3 comprises 15 residues. With 3 bases removed from V and 1 base from J, the gap between germline ends came to 10 bases. Germline loops: CDR1 LNHNV, CDR2 YYDKDF (reference sequence). CDR3 nucleotides: TGTGCCACCAGCAGTTTGGGTCAGAGCAATCAGCCCCAGCATTTT. It specifies CATSSLGQSNQPQHF.

The rearrangement links TRBV13 to TRBJ2-5; TRBD1 or TRBD2 may be the D gene (7 bases each). This CDR3 is built from 17 residues. Germline V gene sequence: CDR1 PRHDT, CDR2 FYEKMQ (reference sequence). Trimming removed 5 bases at V and 6 bases at J, with 25 bases between. In DNA, the CDR3 is TGTGCCAGCAGCCTGACCCCAGGGGGGGCTGCGTGGAAGACCCAGTACTTC. The encoded protein is CASSLTPGGAAWKTQYF.

This clonotype was counted only a few times. This chain links TRBV3-1 with TRBJ2-1, with 8 bases that match TRBD2. This CDR3 has 19 amino acids. The V segment lost 3 bases and the J segment 0 bases; nucleotides outside the gene matches: 13. Germline V gives CDR1 LGHDT, CDR2 YNNKEL (reference sequence). The CDR3 DNA sequence: TGTGCCAGCAGCCAGAGGGGCGGGAGGACCCGTATCTCCTACAATGAGCAGTTCTTC. It translates to CASSQRGGRTRISYNEQFF.

In its sample, this clonotype was seen a few times. The V call is TRBV3-1, the J call TRBJ2-4, with D perhaps TRBD2 (6 bases). This CDR3 is 15 amino acids long. V lost 4 bases and J 8 bases, leaving 18 bases between the germline ends. The germline V gene has CDR1 LGHDT and CDR2 YNNKEL (reference sequence). In DNA, the CDR3 is TGTGCCAGCAGCCCGACGGAGGGGTGGGGACACATTCAGTACTTC. It yields the protein CASSPTEGWGHIQYF.

This clonotype was found a few times. This likely traces to a read error, being one base from a far larger clone. J is TRBJ2-3 and V is TRBV11-1; D possibly corresponds to TRBD2 (6 bases). TRBJ2-7 explains the end of the DNA better; the J call may be wrong. This CDR3 has 15 residues. The germline V gene encodes CDR1 SGHAT and CDR2 FQDESV (reference sequence). CDR3 region: CASSLFSGLASEQYF. CDR3 in DNA: TGTGCCAGCAGCTTATTTTCGGGCCTAGCGTCGGAGCAGTACTTC.

The CDR3 coding sequence is TGTGCCAGCTGCCCCGGGCATCAGGAGACAGATACGCAGTATTTT. Its translation is CASCPGHQETDTQYF. The rearrangement uses TRBV7-9 and TRBJ2-3; D unresolved. The length of the CDR3 is 15 residues. Germline V gives CDR1 SEHNR, CDR2 FQNEAQ (reference sequence). Trimming removed 8 bases from V and 3 bases from J, with 18 bases in between.

This clonotype was seen many times. The V and J genes are TRBV12-3 or TRBV12-4 and TRBJ1-5, with D possibly being TRBD1 (6 bases). CDR3 length: 16 amino acids. Trimming took 3 bases from V and 1 from J, leaving 13 bases between them. CDR3 sequence (DNA): TGTGCCAGCAGTTTTGTGAACAGGGAGAGCAATCAGCCCCAGCATTTT. It translates to CASSFVNRESNQPQHF.

Comment on this clonotype: A junction boundary mismatches the germline segment, possibly from a read error. The V and J genes are TRBV5-1 and TRBJ1-1, with a possible D match to TRBD1 (5 bases). Germline-derived CDR1 and CDR2 are SGHRS and YFSETQ. The length of the CDR3 is 14 residues. CDR3 protein: CASSSSGGNTGAFF. In DNA form, the CDR3 reads TGCGCCAGCAGCTCGTCGGGGGGGAACACTGGAGCTTTCTTT.

This clonotype was observed a few times. The chain links TRBV7-9 to TRBJ2-5; D ambiguous. The CDR3 has 13 residues. Germline CDR1 is SEHNR and CDR2 is FQNEAQ (reference sequence). V lost 5 bases, J lost 10 bases, and 17 bases lay in between. The chain's CDR3 is CASSTTQIWVQYF. The CDR3 DNA sequence: TGTGCCAGCAGCACGACACAAATCTGGGTCCAGTACTTC.

This clonotype appeared many times. The J gene is TRBJ2-7, the V gene TRBV11-2; perhaps TRBD2 as D (5 bases). There are 15 residues in the CDR3. Germline V lookup: CDR1 SGHAT, CDR2 FQNNGV. Trimming cost V 6 bases and J 2 bases, with 17 bases left between them. The CDR3 here is CASSPSERVPYEQYF. CDR3 sequence (DNA): TGTGCCAGCAGTCCCAGCGAGAGGGTACCCTACGAGCAGTACTTC.

In its sample, this clonotype was seen many times. The CDR3 region is CASALPQGEESPLHF. The CDR3 DNA sequence: TGTGCTAGTGCCCTCCCGCAGGGGGAAGAGTCTCCCCTCCACTTT. V gene TRBV12-5 combines with J gene TRBJ1-6, with TRBD1 matching 7 bases. V shed 7 bases and J 13 bases; nucleotides not matched to a gene: 16. This CDR3 is built from 15 residues. Per the germline V gene, CDR1 is LGHNT and CDR2 is FRNRAP.

This clonotype was seen a few times. The chain couples TRBV6-1 to TRBJ1-6; D possibly corresponds to TRBD1 (6 bases). Germline loops: CDR1 MNHNS, CDR2 SASEGT. This CDR3 spans 15 amino acids. V was trimmed by 6 bases and J by 5 bases, leaving 14 bases between them. The DNA for the CDR3 is TGTGCCAGCAGCAAGGGACATTTGGATAATTCACCCCTCCACTTT. It translates to CASSKGHLDNSPLHF.